Shown below are 6 T cell receptor beta chains from a single sample sequenced in a study of T cell changes during pregnancy in multiple sclerosis. Assay: immunoSEQ multiplex PCR; the TCRdb copy retains only in-frame clones and omits some. The data show around 60,000 clones, over 80% seen once. The input for sequencing was peripheral blood, taken in the second trimester of pregnancy. The source is a female donor in good health, enrolled as a control in a pregnancy study.

The CDR3 nucleotides are TGTGCCAGCAGTGAAGCGGTTGGGACAGTAGGCTACACCTTC. It yields the protein CASSEAVGTVGYTF. V and J are TRBV6-1 and TRBJ1-2; 7 bases match TRBD1. Germline-derived CDR1 and CDR2 are MNHNS and SASEGT. The ends lost 0 bases at V and 8 bases at J; junction bases unmatched: 6. CDR3 size: 14 residues.

The CDR3: CASSPEGGLSSGNTIYF. CDR3 nucleotide sequence: TGTGCCAGCTCACCAGAAGGGGGTCTGAGCTCTGGAAACACCATATATTTT. The gene calls are TRBV18 and TRBJ1-3; D is perhaps TRBD1 (6 bases). The germline V and J ends were trimmed by 2 bases and 0 bases, with 14 bases remaining between them. The V gene's germline CDR1 is KGHSH and CDR2 LQKENI. This CDR3 contains 17 residues.

CDR3 DNA: TGTGCCAGCAGCTTAGTGGTTCGTCACAGGGATAACATTCAGTACTTC. Translating it yields CASSLVVRHRDNIQYF. The chain employs TRBV7-9 and TRBJ2-4, with D maybe TRBD1 (6 bases). The CDR3 contains 16 residues. The V end was cut by 1 base, the J end by 7 bases, with 17 bases between. Looked up from germline, CDR1 is SEHNR and CDR2 is FQNEAQ (reference sequence).

The CDR3 DNA reads TGTGCCAGCAGTTCGCCTAGCGGGAGGGGCCTGGGGACCCAGTACTTC. It is translated as CASSSPSGRGLGTQYF. The chain couples TRBV27 to TRBJ2-5; 12 bases are shared with TRBD2. Germline CDR1 is MNHEY and CDR2 is SMNVEV (reference sequence). The CDR3 consists of 16 residues. J gave up 7 bases and V 4 bases, and 10 bases lay outside the gene matches.

The J gene is TRBJ1-4, the V gene TRBV7-4; possibly TRBD1 for D (5 bases). V was shortened by 8 bases and J by 8 bases, with 21 bases between the two germline ends. Germline V CDR1 and CDR2: SGHVT, SQSDAQ. This CDR3 region has 15 residues. The chain's CDR3 is CASGVYRLEREKLFF. DNA for the CDR3: TGTGCCAGCGGAGTATACAGGCTCGAACGGGAAAAACTGTTTTTT.

About this clone itself: The sample contains more than one DNA sequence encoding this CDR3. J is TRBJ2-1 and V is TRBV29-1, with unresolved D. Germline CDR1 is SQVTM and CDR2 is ANQGSEA. V shed 3 bases and J shed 0 bases, with 9 bases lying between them. The CDR3 loop spans 14 amino acids. CDR3 nucleotide sequence: TGCAGCGTTGATCTCACGAGCTCCTACAATGAGCAGTTCTTC. Translating it yields CSVDLTSSYNEQFF.